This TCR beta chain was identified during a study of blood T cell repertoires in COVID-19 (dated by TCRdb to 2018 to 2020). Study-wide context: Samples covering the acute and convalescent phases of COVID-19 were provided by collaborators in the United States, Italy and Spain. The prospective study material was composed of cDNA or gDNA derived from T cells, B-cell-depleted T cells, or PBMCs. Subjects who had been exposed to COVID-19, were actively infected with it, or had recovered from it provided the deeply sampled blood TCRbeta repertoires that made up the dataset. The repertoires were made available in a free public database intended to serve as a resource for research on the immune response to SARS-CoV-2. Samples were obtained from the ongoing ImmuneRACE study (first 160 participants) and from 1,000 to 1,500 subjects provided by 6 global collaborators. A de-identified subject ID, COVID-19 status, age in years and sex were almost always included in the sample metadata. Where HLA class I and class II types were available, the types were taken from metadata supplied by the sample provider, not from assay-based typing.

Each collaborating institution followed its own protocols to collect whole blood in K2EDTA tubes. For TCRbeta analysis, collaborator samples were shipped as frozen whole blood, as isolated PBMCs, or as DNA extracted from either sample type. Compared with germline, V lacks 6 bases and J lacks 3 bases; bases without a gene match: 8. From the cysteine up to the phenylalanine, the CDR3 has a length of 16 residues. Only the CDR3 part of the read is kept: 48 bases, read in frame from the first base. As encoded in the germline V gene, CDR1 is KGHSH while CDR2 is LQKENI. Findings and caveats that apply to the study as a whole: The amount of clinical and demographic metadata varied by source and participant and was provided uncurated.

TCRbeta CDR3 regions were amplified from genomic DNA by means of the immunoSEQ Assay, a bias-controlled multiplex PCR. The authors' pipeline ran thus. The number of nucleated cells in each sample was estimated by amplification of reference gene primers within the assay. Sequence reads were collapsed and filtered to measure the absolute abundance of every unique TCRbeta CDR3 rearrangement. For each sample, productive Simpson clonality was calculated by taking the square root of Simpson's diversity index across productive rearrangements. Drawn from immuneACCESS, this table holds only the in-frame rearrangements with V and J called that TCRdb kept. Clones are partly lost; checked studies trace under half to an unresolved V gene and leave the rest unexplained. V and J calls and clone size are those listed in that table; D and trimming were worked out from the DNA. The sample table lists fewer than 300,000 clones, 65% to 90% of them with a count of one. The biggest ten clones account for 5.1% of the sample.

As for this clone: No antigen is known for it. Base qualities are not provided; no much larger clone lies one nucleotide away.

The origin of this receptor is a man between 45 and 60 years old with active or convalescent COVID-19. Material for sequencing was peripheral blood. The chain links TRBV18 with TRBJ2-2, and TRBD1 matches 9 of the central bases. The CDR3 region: CASSRNRGLDTGELFF. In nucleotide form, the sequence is TGTGCCAGCTCTCGGAACAGGGGGCTTGACACCGGGGAGCTGTTTTTT. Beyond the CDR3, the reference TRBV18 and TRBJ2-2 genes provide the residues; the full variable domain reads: NAGVMQNPRHLVRRRGQEARLRCSPMKGHSHVYWYRQLPEEGLKFMVYLQKENIIDESGMPKERFSAEFPKEGPSILRIQQVVRGDSAAYFCASSRNRGLDTGELFFGEGSRLTVL.